These 27 T cell receptor beta chains were all obtained from the same sample, sequenced in a study of blood T cell repertoires in COVID-19. Data came from immunoSEQ multiplex PCR; TCRdb stores just in-frame clones and leaves some out. Altogether fewer than 200,000 clones are present, around 85% being singletons, with the ten largest covering around 21%. What was sequenced was peripheral blood. The receptor source for this set is a man between 65 and 80 years old with active or convalescent COVID-19.

A single count supports this clone. The V gene is TRBV6-5, the J gene TRBJ2-7; tentatively, D is TRBD2 (5 bases). This CDR3 is built from 14 residues. V dropped 5 bases and J dropped 8 bases, with 19 bases sitting between them. Germline CDR1 is MNHEY and CDR2 is SVGAGI. The CDR3 nucleotides read TGTGCCAGCAGTAAAAACCGGGATAACGAAAAGCAGTACTTC. Translated: CASSKNRDNEKQYF.

Many counts were recorded for this clone. The CDR3 sequence is CASSPLPRGWGGYTF. DNA of the CDR3: TGTGCCAGCAGTCCCCTGCCCCGAGGGTGGGGTGGCTACACCTTC. The chain has TRBV27 and TRBJ1-2, with unresolved D. CDR1 is MNHEY and CDR2 is SMNVEV in the germline V gene (reference sequence). The germline V and J ends were trimmed by 5 bases and 7 bases, with 20 bases remaining between them. This CDR3 is 15 amino acids long.

The V and J genes are TRBV18 and TRBJ1-6, with D possibly being TRBD1 (6 bases). The CDR3 sequence is 14 residues long. V lost 3 bases, J lost 14 bases, and 17 bases lay in between. The V gene's germline CDR1 is KGHSH and CDR2 LQKENI. Written as DNA, the CDR3 is TGTGCCAGCTCACCCTTGGGACAATTTGAAGCCCTCCACTTT. This encodes CASSPLGQFEALHF.

This rearrangement joins TRBV7-6 to TRBJ1-6; unclear D gene. Looked up from germline, CDR1 is SGHVS and CDR2 is FNYEAQ. There are 16 residues in the CDR3. V was trimmed by 2 bases and J by 3 bases, leaving 11 bases between them. CDR3 nucleotides: TGTGCCAGCAGCTTAACCGGGGTTGGCTATAATTCACCCCTCCACTTT. Its translation is CASSLTGVGYNSPLHF.

The chain uses TRBV4-3 and TRBJ1-2; a weak D match, TRBD1 (5 bases). The CDR3 totals 18 residues. Per germline, CDR1 LGHNA and CDR2 YSLEER. V was cut by 0 bases and J by 2 bases, with 19 bases left in between. The CDR3 DNA follows: TGCGCCAGCAGCCAAGATCTTGTCAGGGTCCCCCCGAACTATGGCTACACCTTC. It encodes CASSQDLVRVPPNYGYTF.

This chain links TRBV27 with TRBJ1-6; 8 nucleotides agree with TRBD1. With V trimmed by 6 bases and J by 9 bases, 4 bases remained unmatched. The CDR3 loop spans 13 amino acids. Germline V gene data show CDR1 as MNHEY and CDR2 as SMNVEV (reference sequence). CDR3: CASRDRAPSPLHF. The CDR3 bases are TGTGCCAGCAGGGACAGGGCCCCTTCACCCCTCCACTTT.

Remarks on this clone: The germline gene is not matched at one end of the junction; a read error may be the cause. The chain joins TRBV5-1 to TRBJ2-1; tentative D call: TRBD1 (5 bases). This CDR3 region has 12 residues. Germline CDR1 SGHRS, CDR2 YFSETQ. Here the CDR3 reads CASSFSGGPGIF. The DNA for the CDR3 is TGCGCCAGCAGCTTCAGTGGTGGCCCAGGGATCTTC. The variable domain in full, with the rest retrieved from reference TRBV5-1 and TRBJ2-1, is KAGVTQTPRYLIKTRGQQVTLSCSPISGHRSVSWYQQTPGQGLQFLFEYFSETQRNKGNFPGRFSGRQFSNSRSEMNVSTLELGDSALYLCASSFSGGPGIFGPGTRLTVL.

The chain combines TRBV4-3 with TRBJ1-1, with 7 nucleotides matching TRBD1. The CDR3 has 14 residues. V dropped 4 bases and J dropped 4; count of bases not matched to a gene: 6. In germline, CDR1 is LGHNA, CDR2 YSLEER. The chain's CDR3 is CASSPQGGVTEAFF. The CDR3 DNA reads as TGCGCCAGCAGCCCTCAGGGGGGCGTCACTGAAGCTTTCTTT.

The chain carries TRBV19 and TRBJ1-5; TRBD1 might be the D (5 bases). Trimming pared 6 bases from V and 0 bases from J, leaving 12 bases between. Germline lookup yields CDR1 LNHDA and CDR2 SQIVND (reference sequence). The CDR3 loop spans 15 amino acids. The CDR3 here is CASRVGTPSNQPQHF. The DNA of the CDR3 is TGTGCCAGTAGGGTAGGGACTCCTAGCAATCAGCCCCAGCATTTT.

This clone was detected only a few times. The chain carries TRBV6-6 and TRBJ1-5; D is possibly TRBD1 (5 bases). In germline, CDR1 is MNHNY, CDR2 SVGAGI (reference sequence). This CDR3 is built from 13 residues. With 8 bases removed from V and 5 bases from J, the gap between germline ends came to 13 bases. Here the CDR3 reads CASGGTYDQPQHF. The CDR3 DNA is TGTGCCAGCGGAGGGACCTACGATCAGCCCCAGCATTTT.

CDR3 region: CASSAEGTEAFF. DNA for the CDR3: TGCGCCAGCAGCGCCGAGGGCACTGAAGCTTTCTTT. This sequence joins TRBV5-1 and TRBJ1-1; the D is unclear. CDR1 SGHRS and CDR2 YFSETQ come from the germline V gene. V shed 4 bases and J shed 4 bases, with 8 bases lying between them. CDR3 length equals 12 residues.

The chain has TRBV9 and TRBJ2-2; 9 nucleotides line up with TRBD1. V was pared by 4 bases and J by 5 bases, with 9 bases of the junction left unmatched. CDR1 and CDR2 (germline): SGDLS, YYNGEE. This CDR3 contains 16 residues. CDR3 in DNA: TGTGCCAGCAGCTATGGGACAGGGTATTATACCGGGGAGCTGTTTTTT. This codes for CASSYGTGYYTGELFF.

J is TRBJ1-2 and V is TRBV28, with D possibly TRBD1 on 6 matching bases. With 0 bases removed from V and 8 bases from J, the gap between germline ends came to 19 bases. From germline, CDR1 is MDHEN and CDR2 SYDVKM. This CDR3 contains 16 residues. CDR3 nucleotide sequence: TGTGCCAGCAGTTTATGGGAAGCGGGGGCAGGGGACGGCTACACCTTC. Protein product: CASSLWEAGAGDGYTF.

V and J are TRBV7-3 and TRBJ1-6; unclear D gene. Germline assignment: CDR1 SGHTA and CDR2 FQGTGA. Trimming pared 4 bases from V and 7 bases from J, leaving 14 bases between. The CDR3 runs to 15 residues. In DNA form, the CDR3 reads TGTGCCAGCAGCTCCTTGGCCCCTCTGAATTCACCCCTCCACTTT. Amino acids: CASSSLAPLNSPLHF.

In its sample, this clone was seen once. V gene TRBV25-1 combines with J gene TRBJ2-7; 10 bases map to TRBD1. Looked up from germline, CDR1 is MGHDK and CDR2 is SYGVNS. The length of the CDR3 is 12 residues. V shed 6 bases and J 5 bases; nucleotides not matched to a gene: 1. CDR3 DNA: TGTGCCAGCAGGGACAGGGGGAACGAGCAGTACTTC. Encoded protein: CASRDRGNEQYF.

V is TRBV11-1 and J is TRBJ2-1; D is ambiguous. V lost 2 bases and J 2 bases, leaving 7 bases between the germline ends. Germline CDR1 SGHAT, CDR2 FQDESV (reference sequence). The CDR3 covers 14 residues. In DNA, the CDR3 is TGTGCCAGCAGCTTAATACAGACCTACAATGAGCAGTTCTTC. Translating gives CASSLIQTYNEQFF.

The V gene is TRBV27, the J gene TRBJ1-2; the D gene is possibly TRBD1 (6 bases). The V end lost 3 bases, the J end lost 4 bases, and 15 bases lay between the germline ends. The CDR3 is made up of 15 amino acids. Germline CDR1 is MNHEY and CDR2 is SMNVEV (reference sequence). The chain's CDR3 is CASSFGGAGGYGYTF. DNA for the CDR3: TGTGCCAGCAGTTTCGGGGGGGCTGGGGGCTATGGCTACACCTTC.

This clone was observed a single time. This rearrangement joins TRBV11-2 to TRBJ2-3; the match to TRBD1 covers 11 bases. Germline loops: CDR1 SGHAT, CDR2 FQNNGV. The CDR3 length is 15 residues. Trimming removed 5 bases from V and 7 bases from J; junction bases left unmatched: 8. As DNA, the CDR3 is TGTGCCAGCAGCCCCAGGACAGGGGGCGCAAATACGCAGTATTTT. Its protein is CASSPRTGGANTQYF.

The chain recombines TRBV5-4 with TRBJ2-3; 7 nucleotides align to TRBD1. V was clipped by 4 bases and J by 7 bases; unmatched bases: 12. The CDR3 extends over 15 amino acids. Per the germline V gene, CDR1 is SGHNT and CDR2 is YYREEE (reference sequence). As DNA, the CDR3 is TGTGCCAGCAGCCGGACAGGTCTCAGCAAGAATACGCAGTATTTT. Translated, it gives CASSRTGLSKNTQYF.

This chain connects TRBV27 to TRBJ1-4; maybe TRBD1 (6 bases). The CDR3 runs 17 residues. V was trimmed by 6 bases and J by 3 bases, leaving 20 bases between them. Per germline, CDR1 MNHEY and CDR2 SMNVEV (reference sequence). For the CDR3, the DNA is TGTGCCAGCAGATCCCTGACAGGTCGGGTAGCTAATGAAAAACTGTTTTTT. It yields the protein CASRSLTGRVANEKLFF.

This clone was detected a few times. The V call is TRBV27, the J call TRBJ2-3, with 8 bases fitting TRBD1. V gave up 5 bases and J gave up 7 bases; unmatched junction bases: 14. CDR3 size: 16 residues. Germline assignment: CDR1 MNHEY and CDR2 SMNVEV (reference sequence). The CDR3: CASSRQGMDQYNTQYF. Here the CDR3 DNA reads TGTGCCAGCAGTCGACAGGGGATGGATCAGTATAATACGCAGTATTTT.

In DNA, the CDR3 is TGTGCCAGTAGTAAGGAGCGGACAGAGGCGAATCAGCCCCAGCATTTT. Translation gives CASSKERTEANQPQHF. The J gene is TRBJ1-5, the V gene TRBV19, with D possibly being TRBD1 (6 bases). V lost 4 bases and J lost 4, with 17 bases in between. This CDR3 spans 16 amino acids. CDR1 is LNHDA, CDR2 SQIVND, per germline (reference sequence).

V gene TRBV7-3 combines with J gene TRBJ2-3; D ambiguous. From germline, CDR1 is SGHTA and CDR2 FQGTGA. Trimming cost V 4 bases and J 2 bases, with 4 bases left between them. The CDR3 sequence is 12 residues long. CDR3 amino acids: CASSSYTDTQYF. The DNA for the CDR3 is TGTGCCAGCAGCTCCTACACAGATACGCAGTATTTT.

This rearrangement joins TRBV5-6 to TRBJ2-5, with D unresolved. This CDR3 spans 13 amino acids. Trimming stripped 0 bases from V and 5 bases from J, with 8 bases between. Germline V gene sequence: CDR1 SGHDT, CDR2 YYEEEE. The CDR3 reads CASSLAGFETQYF. CDR3 bases: TGTGCCAGCAGCTTGGCCGGTTTTGAGACCCAGTACTTC.

This clone was recorded once. This chain uses TRBV29-1 with TRBJ2-1; TRBD2 matches 7 bases. Germline CDR1 reads SQVTM; CDR2 reads ANQGSEA. This CDR3 spans 15 amino acids. Unmatched junction bases numbered 12, after V lost 4 bases and J lost 6 bases. CDR3 residues: CSVALLAPGGNEQFF. CDR3 nucleotides: TGCAGCGTTGCTTTACTGGCCCCGGGGGGCAATGAGCAGTTCTTC.

The sample holds one count of this clone. The chain uses TRBV10-2 and TRBJ1-6; perhaps TRBD1 as D (6 bases). CDR1 WSHSY and CDR2 SAAADI come from the germline V gene. This CDR3 comprises 14 residues. Trimming removed 3 bases from V and 7 bases from J, with 10 bases in between. CDR3 protein: CASSELGTNSPLHF. In DNA form, the CDR3 reads TGCGCCAGCAGTGAACTGGGGACAAATTCACCCCTCCACTTT.

The J gene is TRBJ1-2, the V gene TRBV5-8; the match to TRBD1 covers 10 bases. J lost 2 bases, V lost 1 base, and 5 bases had no gene match. Germline V gives CDR1 SGHTS, CDR2 YDEGEE. This CDR3 is built from 16 residues. CDR3 sequence (DNA): TGTGCCAGCAGCTTGCGCCGGACAGGGGGGAACTATGGCTACACCTTC. Translation gives CASSLRRTGGNYGYTF.